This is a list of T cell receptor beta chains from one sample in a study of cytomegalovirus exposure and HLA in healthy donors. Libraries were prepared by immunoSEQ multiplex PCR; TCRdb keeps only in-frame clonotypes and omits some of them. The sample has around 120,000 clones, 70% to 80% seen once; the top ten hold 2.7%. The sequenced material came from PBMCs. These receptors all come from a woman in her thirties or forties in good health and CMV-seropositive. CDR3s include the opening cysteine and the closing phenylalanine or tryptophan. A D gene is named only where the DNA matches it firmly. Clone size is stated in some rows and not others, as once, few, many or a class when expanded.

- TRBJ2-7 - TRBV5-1 CASSDKSRGNEQYF TGCGCCAGCAGCGACAAGTCGCGTGGCAACGAGCAGTACTTC
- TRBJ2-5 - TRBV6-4 CASSDSRVLETQYF TGTGCCAGCAGTGACTCCCGGGTATTGGAGACCCAGTACTTC
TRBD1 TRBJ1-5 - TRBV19 CASSPRWDRASNQPQHF TGTGCCAGTAGTCCCCGGTGGGACAGGGCCAGCAATCAGCCCCAGCATTTT
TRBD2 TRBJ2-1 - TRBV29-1 CSVEDPGTSSYNEQFF TGCAGCGTTGAAGATCCCGGGACTAGCTCCTACAATGAGCAGTTCTTC
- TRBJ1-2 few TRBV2 CAGSPDYGYTF TGTGCCGGCAGTCCAGACTATGGCTACACCTTC
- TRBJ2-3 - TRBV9 CASSYMGTDTQYF TGTGCCAGCAGTTACATGGGCACAGATACGCAGTATTTT
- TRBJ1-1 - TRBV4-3 CASSQEVAGGKTEAFF TGCGCCAGCAGCCAAGAGGTTGCGGGGGGCAAAACTGAAGCTTTCTTT
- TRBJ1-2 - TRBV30 CAFTQGTYGYTF TGTGCCTTCACCCAGGGTACTTATGGCTACACCTTC
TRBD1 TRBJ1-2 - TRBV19 CASSRGGAGYGYTF TGTGCCAGTAGTAGAGGGGGCGCGGGCTATGGCTACACCTTC
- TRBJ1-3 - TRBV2 CASSSAGNTIYF TGTGCCAGCAGTTCGGCTGGAAACACCATATATTTT
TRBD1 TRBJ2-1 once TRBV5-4 CASSYSRQGAGEQFF TGTGCCAGCAGCTACTCCCGACAGGGGGCTGGGGAGCAGTTCTTC
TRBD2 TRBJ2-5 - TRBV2 CASSASGKKTQYF TGTGCCAGCAGTGCTAGCGGGAAAAAGACCCAGTACTTC
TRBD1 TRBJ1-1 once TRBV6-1 CASSPKDRGLTEAFF TGTGCCAGCAGTCCCAAAGACAGGGGGCTCACTGAAGCTTTCTTT
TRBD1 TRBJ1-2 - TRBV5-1 CASSRGQGDGYTF TGCGCCAGCAGCCGGGGACAGGGGGATGGCTACACCTTC
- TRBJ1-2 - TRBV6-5 CASSSLSGAHGYTF TGTGCCAGCAGTTCCCTCTCAGGCGCCCATGGCTACACCTTC
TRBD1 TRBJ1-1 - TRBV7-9 CASSPKGQGSEAFF TGTGCCAGCAGCCCGAAGGGACAGGGGTCTGAAGCTTTCTTT
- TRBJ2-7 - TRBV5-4 CASSILGTYEQYF TGTGCCAGCAGTATCCTGGGGACATACGAGCAGTACTTC
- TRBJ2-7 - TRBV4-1 CASSQSGVVGEQYF TGCGCCAGCAGCCAATCCGGGGTGGTTGGGGAGCAGTACTTC